These 30 T cell receptor beta chains share one sample of origin, sequenced in a study of blood T cell repertoires in COVID-19. TCRdb's table, derived via immunoSEQ multiplex PCR, lists solely in-frame clones and lacks some. The sample shows about 66,000 clones, just under 90% of them seen only once. The sequencing input was peripheral blood. These receptors were obtained from a man in his sixties with acute or convalescent COVID-19.

V usage is TRBV11-2 and J usage is TRBJ1-6, with D maybe TRBD1 (6 bases). V dropped 5 bases and J dropped 9 bases, with 17 bases sitting between them. This CDR3 contains 15 residues. Germline V gene data show CDR1 as SGHAT and CDR2 as FQNNGV. CDR3 nucleotide sequence: TGTGCCAGCAGCCCAGGGGTGCCACGGTTTTCACCCCTCCACTTT. Its translation is CASSPGVPRFSPLHF.

V gene TRBV7-8 combines with J gene TRBJ1-5; D remains ambiguous. There are 14 residues in the CDR3. V was clipped by 6 bases and J by 2 bases, with 11 bases between them. Germline loops: CDR1 SGHVS, CDR2 FQNEAQ. The CDR3 DNA reads as TGTGCCAGCAGTCCCCAATTTGGCAATCAGCCCCAGCATTTT. Translation gives CASSPQFGNQPQHF.

The genes are TRBV6-5 and TRBJ1-1, with 7 positions matching TRBD1. J gave up 4 bases and V 2 bases, and 4 bases lay outside the gene matches. CDR1 is MNHEY and CDR2 is SVGAGI in the germline V gene. The CDR3 sequence is 14 residues long. CDR3 nucleotide sequence: TGTGCCAGCAGTTACGCAGGGGGGCTCACTGAAGCTTTCTTT. Encoded protein: CASSYAGGLTEAFF.

The chain links TRBV11-2 to TRBJ1-1; D is ambiguous. This CDR3 is built from 11 residues. The V end lost 5 bases, the J end lost 7 bases, and 8 bases lay between the germline ends. Germline loops: CDR1 SGHAT, CDR2 FQNNGV. As DNA, the CDR3 is TGTGCCAGCAGCCGAGCGAGTGAAGCTTTCTTT. Protein: CASSRASEAFF.

The rearrangement uses TRBV27 and TRBJ1-1; TRBD1 matches 8 bases. CDR1 MNHEY and CDR2 SMNVEV come from the germline V gene (reference sequence). V shed 3 bases, J shed 2 bases, and the junction held 8 bases outside the gene matches. This CDR3 is 16 amino acids long. The CDR3 is CASSFSTGEINTEAFF. CDR3 nucleotide sequence: TGTGCCAGCAGTTTTTCGACAGGGGAGATAAACACTGAAGCTTTCTTT.

This clone appeared a few times. The gene calls are TRBV19 and TRBJ2-7; 8 bases agree with TRBD1. The CDR3 spans 13 residues. The V segment lost 3 bases and the J segment 5 bases; nucleotides outside the gene matches: 3. CDR1 is LNHDA, CDR2 SQIVND, per germline (reference sequence). In DNA, the CDR3 is TGTGCCAGTAGTATGGCAGGGGGCGACGAGCAGTACTTC. It translates to CASSMAGGDEQYF.

This chain uses TRBV6-6 with TRBJ1-5; TRBD1 matches 7 bases. Germline assignment: CDR1 MNHNY and CDR2 SVGAGI (reference sequence). The CDR3 has 12 amino acids. V lost 3 bases to trimming and J lost 11 bases; unmatched junction nucleotides: 4. This chain's CDR3 is CASSYPTGAQHF. In DNA form, the CDR3 reads TGTGCCAGCAGTTATCCCACAGGGGCCCAGCATTTT.

The CDR3, as DNA: TGTGCCAGTAGTATTTTAAACAGCCGCTATGGCTACACCTTC. It is translated as CASSILNSRYGYTF. The rearrangement links TRBV19 to TRBJ1-2; no clear D gene. Trimming removed 3 bases from V and 4 bases from J, with 12 bases in between. The CDR3 sequence is 14 residues long. Germline CDR1 reads LNHDA; CDR2 reads SQIVND (reference sequence).

This clone was recorded once. The chain combines TRBV5-1 with TRBJ2-3; D remains unclear. V was shortened by 2 bases and J by 0 bases, with 10 bases between the two germline ends. This CDR3 is built from 15 residues. Looked up from germline, CDR1 is SGHRS and CDR2 is YFSETQ. Here the CDR3 reads CASSFHISSTDTQYF. CDR3 nucleotides: TGCGCCAGCAGCTTTCACATTTCTAGCACAGATACGCAGTATTTT.

This clone has a single count. The chain combines TRBV19 with TRBJ2-3; TRBD1 aligns across 8 bases. The CDR3 spans 15 residues. The V gene end was trimmed by 4 bases and the J gene end by 2 bases; junction bases not matched to a gene: 5. CDR1 is LNHDA, CDR2 SQIVND, per germline (reference sequence). The CDR3, as DNA: TGTGCCAGTAGTAGGCAGGGGGCGATCACAGATACGCAGTATTTT. Amino acid sequence: CASSRQGAITDTQYF.

The rearrangement uses TRBV11-2 and TRBJ2-5; 7 positions agree with TRBD1. Trimming removed 0 bases from V and 6 bases from J; junction bases left unmatched: 7. This CDR3 spans 15 amino acids. Germline assignment: CDR1 SGHAT and CDR2 FQNNGV. CDR3 bases: TGTGCCAGCAGCTTAGACGGGACAGCGGCCAAGACCCAGTACTTC. This sequence encodes CASSLDGTAAKTQYF. Supplemented by reference TRBV11-2 and TRBJ2-5, the full variable domain reads EAGVAQSPRYKIIEKRQSVAFWCNPISGHATLYWYQQILGQGPKLLIQFQNNGVVDDSQLPKDRFSAERLKGVDSTLKIQPAKLEDSAVYLCASSLDGTAAKTQYFGPGTRLLVL.

This chain links TRBV27 with TRBJ1-2; TRBD1 might be the D (6 bases). V was trimmed by 3 bases and J by 8 bases, leaving 13 bases between them. Germline loops: CDR1 MNHEY, CDR2 SMNVEV (reference sequence). The CDR3 is 13 residues long. Written as DNA, the CDR3 is TGTGCCAGCAGTTTGGCAGGGGAAGGCGGCTACACCTTC. Amino acid sequence: CASSLAGEGGYTF.

This CDR3 is CASSYQGAWTDTQYF. CDR3 bases: TGTGCCAGCAGTTATCAGGGGGCTTGGACAGATACGCAGTATTTT. The chain combines TRBV5-6 with TRBJ2-3, with 8 nucleotides matching TRBD1. The V gene end was trimmed by 5 bases and the J gene end by 3 bases; junction bases not matched to a gene: 8. The germline V gene has CDR1 SGHDT and CDR2 YYEEEE. The CDR3 covers 15 residues.

CDR3 in amino acids: CASSYLTDGGGTFF. The CDR3 bases are TGTGCCAGCAGTTACCTGACCGACGGAGGGGGCACTTTCTTT. The rearrangement links TRBV6-5 to TRBJ1-1; 7 bases line up with TRBD1. Germline lookup yields CDR1 MNHEY and CDR2 SVGAGI. With V trimmed by 2 bases and J by 12 bases, 12 bases remained unmatched. The CDR3 totals 14 residues.

This rearrangement joins TRBV6-5 to TRBJ1-5; a weak D match, TRBD1 (6 bases). The V end lost 6 bases, the J end lost 10 bases, and 19 bases lay between the germline ends. CDR1 and CDR2 (germline): MNHEY, SVGAGI. The CDR3 sequence is 14 residues long. The CDR3 sequence is CASRPTGARGPQHF. The DNA for the CDR3 is TGTGCCAGCAGACCGACAGGCGCCAGGGGACCCCAGCATTTT.

This clone was seen just once. The chain has TRBV10-3 and TRBJ2-3; TRBD2 aligns across 10 bases. J lost 8 bases, V lost 10 bases, and 12 bases had no gene match. The V gene's germline CDR1 is ENHRY and CDR2 SYGVKD. The CDR3 runs to 14 residues. This CDR3 is CASYSSGGGATQYF. CDR3 coding DNA: TGTGCCAGCTATTCTAGCGGGGGAGGGGCTACGCAGTATTTT.

The chain carries TRBV4-1 and TRBJ1-1, with 11 bases identical to TRBD1. Germline V gene lookup returns CDR1 MGHRA and CDR2 YSYEKL. The CDR3 has 15 residues. V shed 0 bases, J shed 10 bases, and the junction held 7 bases outside the gene matches. CDR3 loop: CASSQDGTGGRGAFF. CDR3 nucleotide sequence: TGCGCCAGCAGCCAAGATGGGACAGGGGGACGGGGAGCTTTCTTT.

The chain joins TRBV10-3 to TRBJ2-4; D unclear. CDR3 length equals 15 residues. V was clipped by 2 bases and J by 0 bases, with 8 bases between them. Germline-derived CDR1 and CDR2 are ENHRY and SYGVKD. CDR3 sequence (DNA): TGTGCCATCAGTGAGGCACTATTAGCCAAAAACATTCAGTACTTC. Translation: CAISEALLAKNIQYF.

The V call is TRBV15, the J call TRBJ2-4, with 8 bases fitting TRBD1. V gave up 0 bases and J gave up 8 bases; unmatched junction bases: 12. Per the germline V gene, CDR1 is LNHNV and CDR2 is YYDKDF (reference sequence). CDR3 length: 17 amino acids. CDR3 sequence: CATSRDGGWTGMDIQYF. The DNA for the CDR3 is TGTGCCACCAGCAGAGATGGGGGTTGGACAGGGATGGACATTCAGTACTTC.

J is TRBJ1-1 and V is TRBV5-1; D perhaps matches TRBD1 (6 bases). Germline loops: CDR1 SGHRS, CDR2 YFSETQ. The length of the CDR3 is 15 residues. Trimming took off 4 bases at V and 1 base at J, with 14 bases between the two ends. CDR3 region: CASSPTGISNTEAFF. DNA of the CDR3: TGCGCCAGCAGCCCAACAGGGATCTCGAACACTGAAGCTTTCTTT.

J is TRBJ2-7 and V is TRBV2; D is perhaps TRBD2 (5 bases). The CDR3 runs to 13 residues. Trimming stripped 6 bases from V and 9 bases from J, with 18 bases between. Germline V CDR1 and CDR2: SNHLY, FYNNEI. The CDR3 reads CASSHPRGGWQYF. CDR3 in DNA: TGTGCCAGCAGCCACCCGCGCGGCGGGTGGCAGTACTTC. The full variable domain, its missing parts supplied by reference TRBV2 and TRBJ2-7, is EPEVTQTPSHQVTQMGQEVILRCVPISNHLYFYWYRQILGQKVEFLVSFYNNEISEKSEIFDDQFSVERPDGSNFTLKIRSTKLEDSAMYFCASSHPRGGWQYFGPGTRLTVT.

The chain is built from TRBV18 and TRBJ2-2; D is perhaps TRBD1 (6 bases). CDR1 and CDR2 (germline): KGHSH, LQKENI. Trimming pared 3 bases from V and 2 bases from J, leaving 16 bases between. The CDR3 loop spans 17 amino acids. The CDR3 sequence: CASSPGKGQLNTGELFF. The CDR3 DNA reads as TGTGCCAGCTCACCGGGGAAAGGACAGTTAAACACCGGGGAGCTGTTTTTT. Full variable domain (remainder filled in from reference TRBV18 and TRBJ2-2): NAGVMQNPRHLVRRRGQEARLRCSPMKGHSHVYWYRQLPEEGLKFMVYLQKENIIDESGMPKERFSAEFPKEGPSILRIQQVVRGDSAAYFCASSPGKGQLNTGELFFGEGSRLTVL.

V is TRBV2 and J is TRBJ2-3; D is unclear. Deletions cut 0 bases from V and 3 bases from J, with 10 bases between. Germline lookup yields CDR1 SNHLY and CDR2 FYNNEI. The CDR3 has 15 amino acids. The CDR3 DNA reads TGTGCCAGCAGTGAAGCGCTTGGCCTGACAGATACGCAGTATTTT. This sequence encodes CASSEALGLTDTQYF.

This clone was picked up many times. The genes are TRBV7-9 and TRBJ1-3; 7 nucleotides align to TRBD1. V trimming: 5 bases; J trimming: 4 bases; junction bases outside the gene matches: 5. The germline CDR1 and CDR2 sequences are SEHNR and FQNEAQ (reference sequence). The CDR3 covers 14 residues. CDR3: CASSAGGSGNTIYF. The CDR3, as DNA: TGTGCCAGCAGCGCAGGGGGTTCGGGAAACACCATATATTTT.

CDR3 in DNA: TGCGCCAGCAGCGCTAAGGGAGGAAACACCGGGGAGCTGTTTTTT. Amino acids: CASSAKGGNTGELFF. The chain is built from TRBV5-1 and TRBJ2-2; TRBD2 is a possible D gene (6 bases). The CDR3 is 15 amino acids. Germline V lookup: CDR1 SGHRS, CDR2 YFSETQ. Trimming cost V 4 bases and J 2 bases, with 12 bases left between them.

About this clone: Other nucleotide sequences in the sample specify the same CDR3. The chain combines TRBV19 with TRBJ1-4; 8 nucleotides align to TRBD1. CDR1 and CDR2 from the germline V gene are LNHDA and SQIVND (reference sequence). The J segment lost 7 bases and the V segment lost 5 bases, leaving 3 bases of the junction unmatched. CDR3 length: 13 amino acids. CDR3 bases: TGTGCCAGTAGTGACAGGGGTGGTGAAAAACTGTTTTTT. Translating gives CASSDRGGEKLFF.

The chain links TRBV21-1 to TRBJ1-2; no check of the table's D call, TRBD1, against the DNA was made. TRBV21-1 is recorded as a pseudogene. This CDR3 is built from 14 residues. CDR3 protein: CASSKGDTFYGYTF. In nucleotides, the CDR3 is TGTGCCAGCAGCAAAGGGGACACCTTCTATGGCTACACCTTC.

This chain links TRBV6-6 with TRBJ2-5, with 8 bases that match TRBD1. CDR1 is MNHNY and CDR2 is SVGAGI in the germline V gene (reference sequence). Losses at the gene ends were 4 bases for V and 12 bases for J; bases not matched to a gene: 10. CDR3 size: 13 residues. In DNA, the CDR3 is TGTGCCAGCAGTTCAGGGACAGGATTAAGCAAGTACTTC. Translated: CASSSGTGLSKYF.

The V gene is TRBV5-1, the J gene TRBJ1-1, with D possibly TRBD1 on 5 matching bases. CDR1 and CDR2 from the germline V gene are SGHRS and YFSETQ. Deletions cut 4 bases from V and 8 bases from J, with 9 bases between. The CDR3 contains 11 residues. This CDR3 reads CASSSGHEAFF. Written as DNA, the CDR3 is TGCGCCAGCAGCAGTGGACACGAAGCTTTCTTT. The full variable domain, in which reference TRBV5-1 and TRBJ1-1 provide the parts outside the CDR3, is KAGVTQTPRYLIKTRGQQVTLSCSPISGHRSVSWYQQTPGQGLQFLFEYFSETQRNKGNFPGRFSGRQFSNSRSEMNVSTLELGDSALYLCASSSGHEAFFGQGTRLTVV.

V usage is TRBV10-3 and J usage is TRBJ2-1, with TRBD2 identical over 10 bases. CDR1 is ENHRY and CDR2 is SYGVKD in the germline V gene. The CDR3 spans 14 residues. V trimming: 10 bases; J trimming: 5 bases; junction bases outside the gene matches: 8. The CDR3 region is CANGAGGLNNEQFF. The DNA of the CDR3 is TGTGCCAACGGAGCGGGGGGGCTGAACAATGAGCAGTTCTTC.